This TCR beta chain was recovered during a study of human T cells and chemical hapten exposure. Findings and caveats of the study: No alteration of TCRs above 1 in 1000 frequency was seen with DPC sensitization.

Time point defined: pre-sensitization, week 0. Treatment defined: therapeutic diphenylcyclopropenone sensitization with weekly scalp DPC. CDR1 is SGHRS, CDR2 YFSETQ, per germline. The ends were cut back, 0 bases at V and 2 bases at J, with 8 bases in the middle. There are 14 residues in the CDR3. Unique molecular identifiers were attached to individual cDNA molecules within the library. TCRdb passed the RACE reads through MiXCR, listing each CDR3 protein once. The sample holds fewer than 300,000 distinct CDR3 sequences; around 7% are singletons and the top ten take approximately 1.2%. The table lists this clonotype with a few counts. Its antigen is not known.

The source material was whole blood, sampled in connection with sensitization to the hapten diphenylcyclopropenone (DPC). The genes are TRBV5-1 and TRBJ2-5, with D hard to call. This TCR was sampled from a man between 18 and 29 years old with alopecia areata. Some clones in this sample may be carry-over from other donors' samples. The CDR3 DNA is TGCGCCAGCAGCTTGGCCGAGGTACAAGAGACCCAGTACTTC. Amino acid sequence: CASSLAEVQETQYF. The full variable domain, with the rest looked up from reference TRBV5-1 and TRBJ2-5, is KAGVTQTPRYLIKTRGQQVTLSCSPISGHRSVSWYQQTPGQGLQFLFEYFSETQRNKGNFPGRFSGRQFSNSRSEMNVSTLELGDSALYLCASSLAEVQETQYFGPGTRLLVL.